The entry below describes one TCR beta chain. The data derive from a study of blood T cell repertoires in COVID-19. Overall study: Nucleic acid was either cDNA or gDNA, and it came from T cells, B-cell-depleted T cells, or PBMCs.

Measured with immunoSEQ multiplex PCR; TCRdb has only the in-frame clones, and not every one. Among around 220,000 clones listed, 80% to 95% were seen once. Adults between about 18 and 95 years of age took part from under 30 US areas. Cohorts were determined from participant-reported clinical history. The germline V and J ends were trimmed by 1 base and 4 bases, with 12 bases remaining between them. The CDR3 has 15 amino acids. Germline lookup yields CDR1 LGHNA and CDR2 YSLEER. The sample taken for sequencing was PBMCs or T cells enriched from blood (not recorded which). The receptor was derived from a woman aged 18 to 35 who had recovered from COVID-19. The chain joins TRBV4-3 to TRBJ2-3; possibly TRBD2 for D (5 bases). CDR3 nucleotides: TGCGCCAGCAGCCAAGTAGGCGTAGCGTCAGATACGCAGTATTTT. Protein: CASSQVGVASDTQYF.